The clone carrying this T cell receptor (beta chain) was counted between two and nine times. What it binds is not known. These data belong to a study of identical twins. General study results and limits: Findings depended on cross-sectional statistics rather than tracking the same donors. Beta out-of-frame twin sharing showed a weaker excess.

Unique molecular identifiers were present on the cDNA, which also gained a universal primer site by template switching. TCRdb re-derived calls from the 5' RACE reads in MiXCR, one entry per CDR3 protein. This repertoire shows approximately 690,000 distinct CDR3 sequences, around 5.7% found once; its top ten account for roughly 1.6%. The clonotype was recovered from a man in his late teens or twenties in good health. Sequencing used naive T cells sorted from blood.

CDR3 protein: CASSTHPPGTSSPNEQFF. The CDR3 region has the DNA TGTGCCAGCAGTACCCACCCGCCCGGGACTAGTTCCCCCAATGAGCAGTTCTTC. The chain recombines TRBV12-3 or TRBV12-4 with TRBJ2-1; 8 positions agree with TRBD2. CDR3 length: 18 residues. The junction had 18 bases not matched to a gene; V was cut back by 5 bases and J by 6 bases.